The text below deals with one TCR beta chain. From germline, CDR1 is SGHRS and CDR2 YFSETQ. Trimming at V came to 4 bases and at J to 6 bases, leaving 18 bases not matched to a gene. The CDR3 is 18 residues long. Under the authors' procedure: Amplification from reference gene primers served as the basis for estimated nucleated cell counts. Method: immunoSEQ multiplex PCR; TCRdb's copy keeps in-frame clones and lacks some. V, J and clone size are taken as reported in that table, and D and trimming were inferred from the DNA itself. Of about 120,000 clones in the sample, roughly 79% were seen once. The source of the sample is a study of blood T cell repertoires in COVID-19. Looking at the study overall: Sites across the United States, Italy and Spain contributed samples from acute and convalescent COVID-19. PBMCs, B-cell-depleted T cells, or T cells were the source of the cDNA or gDNA that made up the material.

What was sequenced was peripheral blood. The receptor comes from a human donor in a cohort sampled during active COVID-19. This rearrangement joins TRBV5-1 to TRBJ2-2; 7 nucleotides align to TRBD1. The CDR3 coding sequence is TGCGCCAGCAGCCCAGGGACAGCCCGACCCAACATTGCCGGGGAGCTGTTTTTT. This gives the protein CASSPGTARPNIAGELFF.